Below are 23 T cell receptor beta chains sequenced from a single sample in a study of CD4 T cells in relation to SARS-CoV-2 and coronaviruses (dated by TCRdb to the early 2020s). CD4+ T cells from unexposed donors were collected before the COVID-19 pandemic (2011-2018). The EasySep CD4+ T cell isolation kit was used to isolate CD4+ T cells once the cultures had run for 9 to 11 days. The library was made by the immunoSEQ multiplex PCR assay. TCRdb's version of the immuneACCESS table is confined to in-frame rearrangements and falls short of the full clone set. An unresolved V gene accounts for under half of the shortfall where checked; the remainder is of unknown origin. The sample table lists some 21,000 clones, over 65% of them with a count of one. Jointly, the top ten make up approximately 15% of the sample. No antigen has been identified for these receptors. Sequences were obtained from CD4+ T cells from PBMCs, cultured in vitro. The receptors were sampled from a human donor in good health.

The chain links TRBV30 to TRBJ1-6; the D is unclear. This CDR3 spans 14 amino acids. Trimming stripped 3 bases from V and 5 bases from J, with 11 bases between. Germline V gene lookup returns CDR1 GTSNPN and CDR2 SVGIG (reference sequence). The CDR3 here is CAWRFASNNSPLHF. In DNA, the CDR3 is TGTGCCTGGAGGTTCGCTTCTAATAATTCACCCCTCCACTTT.

The chain links TRBV28 to TRBJ1-6; 8 positions agree with TRBD1. Germline lookup yields CDR1 MDHEN and CDR2 SYDVKM. The CDR3 is made up of 13 amino acids. The junction had 0 bases not matched to a gene; V was cut back by 3 bases and J by 8 bases. This CDR3 is CASSLDRDSPLHF. The DNA for the CDR3 is TGTGCCAGCAGTTTGGACAGGGATTCACCCCTCCACTTT.

The table lists this clone with a count of one. This chain connects TRBV30 to TRBJ1-2, with D perhaps matching TRBD1 (6 bases). This CDR3 contains 15 residues. Per germline, CDR1 GTSNPN and CDR2 SVGIG (reference sequence). The V and J ends lost 0 bases and 3 bases respectively, with 14 bases between them. The CDR3 nucleotides are TGTGCCTGGAGTGTTGGGGGGCTGAGGTACTATGGCTACACCTTC. This sequence encodes CAWSVGGLRYYGYTF.

DNA of the CDR3: TGTGCCTGGAATTTAGATAGCAATCAGCCCCAGCATTTT. It specifies CAWNLDSNQPQHF. This rearrangement joins TRBV30 to TRBJ1-5, with D unresolved. Germline CDR1 is GTSNPN and CDR2 is SVGIG (reference sequence). The CDR3 has 13 amino acids. Trimming stripped 4 bases from V and 0 bases from J, with 7 bases between.

V gene TRBV5-5 combines with J gene TRBJ2-1; 9 positions match TRBD1. The CDR3 has 15 residues. Germline V gene sequence: CDR1 SGHKS, CDR2 YYEKEE (reference sequence). The J segment lost 7 bases and the V segment lost 3 bases, leaving 8 bases of the junction unmatched. The CDR3 spells CASSSAGTGPNEQFF. In DNA form, the CDR3 reads TGTGCCAGCAGCTCAGCCGGGACAGGGCCGAATGAGCAGTTCTTC.

The chain employs TRBV18 and TRBJ2-7; no clear D. V was shortened by 2 bases and J by 2 bases, with 10 bases between the two germline ends. The CDR3 is 14 amino acids. Germline V CDR1 and CDR2: KGHSH, LQKENI. CDR3: CASSPVTRPYEQYF. CDR3 coding DNA: TGTGCCAGCTCACCAGTGACGCGGCCCTACGAGCAGTACTTC.

J is TRBJ1-5 and V is TRBV5-1, with TRBD1 matching 9 bases. The V gene end was trimmed by 4 bases and the J gene end by 3 bases; junction bases not matched to a gene: 8. Germline V gene sequence: CDR1 SGHRS, CDR2 YFSETQ. This CDR3 contains 16 residues. The CDR3 bases are TGCGCCAGCAGCCCGGGGACAGGGCTGAACAATCAGCCCCAGCATTTT. Residues: CASSPGTGLNNQPQHF. Drawing the rest from reference TRBV5-1 and TRBJ1-5, the complete variable domain is KAGVTQTPRYLIKTRGQQVTLSCSPISGHRSVSWYQQTPGQGLQFLFEYFSETQRNKGNFPGRFSGRQFSNSRSEMNVSTLELGDSALYLCASSPGTGLNNQPQHFGDGTRLSIL.

The chain links TRBV11-3 to TRBJ2-3; D remains unclear. CDR1 is SGHNT, CDR2 YENEEA, per germline. This CDR3 contains 14 residues. Trimming pared 5 bases from V and 5 bases from J, leaving 14 bases between. The CDR3 DNA reads TGTGCCAGCAGCGAAGGAGCAGGCAGAGATACGCAGTATTTT. Protein product: CASSEGAGRDTQYF. The full variable domain, its missing parts supplied by reference TRBV11-3 and TRBJ2-3, is EAGVVQSPRYKIIEKKQPVAFWCNPISGHNTLYWYLQNLGQGPELLIRYENEEAVDDSQLPKDRFSAERLKGVDSTLKIQPAELGDSAVYLCASSEGAGRDTQYFGPGTRLTVL.

The V gene is TRBV6-6, the J gene TRBJ2-3; no clear D. V was trimmed by 3 bases and J by 2 bases, leaving 9 bases between them. The CDR3 contains 14 residues. CDR1 and CDR2 (germline): MNHNY, SVGAGI (reference sequence). CDR3 in amino acids: CASSYGQNTDTQYF. CDR3 nucleotides: TGTGCCAGCAGTTATGGCCAAAACACAGATACGCAGTATTTT.

The chain has TRBV28 and TRBJ1-4; 11 nucleotides match TRBD1. The germline gives CDR1 MDHEN, CDR2 SYDVKM. This CDR3 has 14 amino acids. J lost 6 bases, V lost 7 bases, and 4 bases had no gene match. The chain's CDR3 is CASTRTGGDEKLFF. As DNA, the CDR3 is TGTGCCAGCACCCGGACAGGGGGCGATGAAAAACTGTTTTTT.

This chain links TRBV7-3 with TRBJ2-1; 10 positions match TRBD1. This CDR3 contains 16 residues. From germline, CDR1 is SGHTA and CDR2 FQGTGA. The V and J ends lost 5 bases and 4 bases, in that order; junction bases with no gene match: 8. The CDR3 DNA reads as TGTGCCAGCAGCCCCGCCGGGACAGGGGCTTACAATGAGCAGTTCTTC. Translation: CASSPAGTGAYNEQFF.

The chain couples TRBV6-4 to TRBJ1-1; D ambiguous. This CDR3 contains 14 residues. With 0 bases removed from V and 5 bases from J, the gap between germline ends came to 10 bases. Germline V gene data show CDR1 as MRHNA and CDR2 as SNTAGT. CDR3 in amino acids: CASSDSRRGTEAFF. The CDR3 DNA is TGTGCCAGCAGTGACTCGAGGCGTGGAACTGAAGCTTTCTTT.

V is TRBV20-1 and J is TRBJ2-5, with no clear D. The CDR3 length is 11 residues. Germline CDR1 and CDR2: DFQATT and SNEGSKA (reference sequence). V lost 3 bases and J 5 bases, leaving 7 bases between the germline ends. The CDR3 loop is CSASKEETQYF. Here the CDR3 DNA reads TGCAGTGCTAGTAAAGAGGAGACCCAGTACTTC.

V gene TRBV7-9 combines with J gene TRBJ2-5; 8 bases align to TRBD1. This CDR3 is built from 14 residues. J gave up 5 bases and V 5 bases, and 7 bases lay outside the gene matches. Per the germline V gene, CDR1 is SEHNR and CDR2 is FQNEAQ (reference sequence). The CDR3: CASSQDRGGETQYF. As DNA, the CDR3 is TGTGCCAGCAGCCAAGACAGGGGAGGCGAGACCCAGTACTTC.

This chain connects TRBV19 to TRBJ2-7; 8 bases map to TRBD2. From germline, CDR1 is LNHDA and CDR2 SQIVND (reference sequence). This CDR3 has 15 amino acids. The V gene end was trimmed by 5 bases and the J gene end by 0 bases; junction bases not matched to a gene: 6. The CDR3 spells CASSPIAGLSYEQYF. The CDR3, as DNA: TGTGCCAGTAGTCCAATAGCGGGACTCTCCTACGAGCAGTACTTC.

This sequence joins TRBV11-2 and TRBJ2-3; D gene ambiguous. The CDR3 extends over 16 amino acids. The V gene lost 5 bases and the J gene lost 6 bases, with 21 bases spanning the gap. Germline CDR1 and CDR2: SGHAT and FQNNGV. Here the CDR3 DNA reads TGTGCCAGCAGCATTAGGATCCCCCAAGGTGCTGATACGCAGTATTTT. Translating it yields CASSIRIPQGADTQYF.

This sequence joins TRBV19 and TRBJ1-1; no firm D call. V lost 4 bases, J lost 5 bases, and 8 bases lay in between. The CDR3 has 12 residues. The germline V gene encodes CDR1 LNHDA and CDR2 SQIVND (reference sequence). CDR3 region: CASSRRETEAFF. The CDR3 bases are TGTGCCAGTAGTAGGAGGGAGACTGAAGCTTTCTTT.

The DNA of the CDR3 is TGTGCCTGGAGGAAGACAGGGGTGAAAACTAATGAAAAACTGTTTTTT. Its protein product is CAWRKTGVKTNEKLFF. V gene TRBV30 combines with J gene TRBJ1-4; 8 bases fit TRBD1. This CDR3 is 16 amino acids long. Germline loops: CDR1 GTSNPN, CDR2 SVGIG (reference sequence). The ends lost 3 bases at V and 1 base at J; junction bases unmatched: 7. The full variable domain, with the rest looked up from reference TRBV30 and TRBJ1-4, is SQTIHQWPATLVQPVGSPLSLECTVEGTSNPNLYWYRQAAGRGLQLLFYSVGIGQISSEVPQNLSASRPQDRQFILSSKKLLLSDSGFYLCAWRKTGVKTNEKLFFGSGTQLSVL.

This chain links TRBV11-1 with TRBJ1-4; D is uncertain. The CDR3 is 13 residues long. Germline V gene data show CDR1 as SGHAT and CDR2 as FQDESV (reference sequence). Trimming stripped 3 bases from V and 8 bases from J, with 10 bases between. The CDR3 nucleotides read TGTGCCAGCAGCTTGAGTGGAGAGGAAAAACTGTTTTTT. Protein sequence: CASSLSGEEKLFF.

The rearrangement uses TRBV30 and TRBJ2-3; tentatively, D is TRBD2 (5 bases). Germline CDR1 is GTSNPN and CDR2 is SVGIG (reference sequence). With 5 bases removed from V and 2 bases from J, the gap between germline ends came to 23 bases. This CDR3 has 17 residues. CDR3 in amino acids: CAWERSRTPDITDTQYF. As DNA, the CDR3 is TGTGCCTGGGAACGGAGCCGGACTCCGGATATCACAGATACGCAGTATTTT.

A few counts support this clone. This chain links TRBV6-2 or TRBV6-3 with TRBJ2-7; 7 bases are a match to TRBD2. Germline assignment: CDR1 MNHEY and CDR2 SVGEGT. V dropped 3 bases and J dropped 3; count of bases not matched to a gene: 5. This CDR3 comprises 14 residues. The CDR3 DNA reads TGTGCCAGCAGTTATGGGGGAGGGGACTACGAGCAGTACTTC. Protein sequence: CASSYGGGDYEQYF.

The chain employs TRBV6-1 and TRBJ1-6; the D is unclear. The CDR3 sequence is 14 residues long. Deletions cut 0 bases from V and 7 bases from J, with 7 bases between. From germline, CDR1 is MNHNS and CDR2 SASEGT. CDR3 nucleotides: TGTGCCAGCAGTGAAGCAGGACGGAATTCACCCCTCCACTTT. This codes for CASSEAGRNSPLHF.

In this sample, this clone turned up a few times. V and J are TRBV7-9 and TRBJ2-7, with D possibly TRBD1 on 6 matching bases. The CDR3 loop spans 14 amino acids. Germline CDR1 SEHNR, CDR2 FQNEAQ (reference sequence). The V and J ends lost 6 bases and 1 base respectively, with 13 bases between them. The CDR3 region is CASSPDRTSYEQYF. The DNA of the CDR3 is TGTGCCAGCAGTCCCGACAGGACGTCCTACGAGCAGTACTTC.